The 5 T cell receptor beta chains below all came from one sample that was sequenced in a study of graft-versus-host responses after intestinal transplantation. Sequencing was performed with immunoSEQ multiplex PCR; in TCRdb, only in-frame clones are kept and a portion is missing. The data contain around 90,000 clones, about 93% of them singletons. What these receptors recognize is not known. The sample here was unstimulated CD8+ T cells sorted from spleen or lymph node cells, taken before transplant. All receptors derive from a human donor who was the organ donor for an intestinal transplant.

The chain carries TRBV9 and TRBJ2-3; 12 bases agree with TRBD2. Germline V gene sequence: CDR1 SGDLS, CDR2 YYNGEE. This CDR3 is 16 amino acids long. With V trimmed by 9 bases and J by 2 bases, 10 bases remained unmatched. The CDR3 protein is CATTRLAGDSTDTQYF. CDR3 coding DNA: TGTGCCACGACTCGACTAGCGGGAGATTCCACAGATACGCAGTATTTT.

The rearrangement joins TRBV27 to TRBJ2-7; the match to TRBD2 covers 9 bases. The ends lost 3 bases at V and 3 bases at J; junction bases unmatched: 6. The CDR3 is made up of 15 amino acids. Germline values: CDR1 MNHEY, CDR2 SMNVEV (reference sequence). CDR3 sequence reads: CASSLGASGVYEQYF. DNA of the CDR3: TGTGCCAGCAGTTTGGGGGCTAGCGGGGTCTACGAGCAGTACTTC.

The rearrangement uses TRBV19 and TRBJ1-2; 8 bases map to TRBD1. This CDR3 is built from 15 residues. V lost 6 bases and J lost 1; bases outside the gene matches: 7. The germline gives CDR1 LNHDA, CDR2 SQIVND (reference sequence). CDR3 sequence: CASSPTGDDNYGYTF. The CDR3, as DNA: TGTGCCAGTAGCCCGACAGGGGACGATAACTATGGCTACACCTTC.

Comment on this clone: Other DNA sequences in this specimen translate into the identical CDR3. The chain uses TRBV6-1 and TRBJ2-3; D call uncertain. The CDR3 runs 15 residues. Trimming took 1 base from V and 3 from J, leaving 11 bases between them. The germline V gene has CDR1 MNHNS and CDR2 SASEGT. The CDR3 DNA reads as TGTGCCAGCAGTGAAGGTCCGTCGGGTACAGATACGCAGTATTTT. Its protein product is CASSEGPSGTDTQYF.

This chain joins TRBV4-1 and TRBJ1-4; 9 bases line up with TRBD1. J gave up 8 bases and V 5 bases, and 9 bases lay outside the gene matches. Germline CDR1 MGHRA, CDR2 YSYEKL. This CDR3 contains 15 residues. CDR3 in amino acids: CASSVRSGQGEKLFF. CDR3 nucleotides: TGCGCCAGCAGCGTACGATCGGGACAGGGAGAAAAACTGTTTTTT.